This section outlines one TCR beta chain sequence together with its context. The method was immunoSEQ multiplex PCR; TCRdb's version includes in-frame clones alone and lacks a portion of them. This table has about 120,000 clones, 75% to 90% appearing once. Germline CDR1 is SGHAT and CDR2 is FQNNGV. CDR3 size: 14 residues. V lost 0 bases to trimming and J lost 5 bases; unmatched junction nucleotides: 3. This record belongs to a study of blood T cell repertoires in COVID-19. Across the study: From the United States, Italy and Spain came samples of acute and convalescent COVID-19.

The receptor was derived from a woman in her 70s with acute or convalescent COVID-19. The V gene is TRBV11-2, the J gene TRBJ2-7, with TRBD1 matching over 8 bases. Source material: peripheral blood. CDR3 sequence reads: CASSLDRTGNEQYF. Written as DNA, the CDR3 is TGTGCCAGCAGCTTAGATAGGACAGGGAACGAGCAGTACTTC.